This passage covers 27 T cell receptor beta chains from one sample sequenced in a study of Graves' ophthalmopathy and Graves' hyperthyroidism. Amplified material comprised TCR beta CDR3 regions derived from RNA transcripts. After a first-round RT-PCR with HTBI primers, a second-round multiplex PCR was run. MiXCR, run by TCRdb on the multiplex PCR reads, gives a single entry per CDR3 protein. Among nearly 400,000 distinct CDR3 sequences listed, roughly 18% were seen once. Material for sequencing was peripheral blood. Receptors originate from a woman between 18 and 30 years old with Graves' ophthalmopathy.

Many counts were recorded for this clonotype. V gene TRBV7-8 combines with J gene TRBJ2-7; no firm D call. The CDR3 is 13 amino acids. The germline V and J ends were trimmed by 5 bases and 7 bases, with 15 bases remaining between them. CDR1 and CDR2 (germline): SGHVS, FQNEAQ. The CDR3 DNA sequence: TGTGCCAGCAGCCTACGGACCTCCCAAGAGCAGTACTTC. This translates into CASSLRTSQEQYF.

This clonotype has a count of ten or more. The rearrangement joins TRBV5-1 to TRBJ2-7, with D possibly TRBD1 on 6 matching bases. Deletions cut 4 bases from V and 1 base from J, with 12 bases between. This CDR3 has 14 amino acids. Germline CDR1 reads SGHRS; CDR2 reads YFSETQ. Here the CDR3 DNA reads TGCGCCAGCAGCACGACAGGACCGTCCTACGAGCAGTACTTC. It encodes CASSTTGPSYEQYF.

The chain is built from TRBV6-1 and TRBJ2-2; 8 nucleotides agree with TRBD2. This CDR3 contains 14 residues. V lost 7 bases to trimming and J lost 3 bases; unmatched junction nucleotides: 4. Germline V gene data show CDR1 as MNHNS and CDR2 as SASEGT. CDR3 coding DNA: TGTGCCAGCAAAGCGGGAGTCGACACCGGGGAGCTGTTTTTT. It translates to CASKAGVDTGELFF.

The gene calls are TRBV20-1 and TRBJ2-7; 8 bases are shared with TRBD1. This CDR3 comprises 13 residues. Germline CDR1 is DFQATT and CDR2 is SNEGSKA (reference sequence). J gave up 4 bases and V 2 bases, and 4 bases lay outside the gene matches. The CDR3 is CSARQGAAYEQYF. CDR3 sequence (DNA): TGCAGTGCTAGACAGGGGGCCGCGTACGAGCAGTACTTC.

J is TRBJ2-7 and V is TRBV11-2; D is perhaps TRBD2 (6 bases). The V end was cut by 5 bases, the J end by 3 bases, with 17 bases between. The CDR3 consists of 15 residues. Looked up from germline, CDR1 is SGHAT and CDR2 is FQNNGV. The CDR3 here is CASSIGAGPYYEQYF. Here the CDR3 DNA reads TGTGCCAGCAGCATCGGGGCGGGGCCCTACTACGAGCAGTACTTC.

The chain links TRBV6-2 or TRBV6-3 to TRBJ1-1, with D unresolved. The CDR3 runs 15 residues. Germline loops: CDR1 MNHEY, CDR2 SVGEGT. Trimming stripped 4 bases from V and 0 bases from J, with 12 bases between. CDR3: CASSSGLELNTEAFF. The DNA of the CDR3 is TGTGCCAGCAGTTCGGGTCTTGAACTGAACACTGAAGCTTTCTTT.

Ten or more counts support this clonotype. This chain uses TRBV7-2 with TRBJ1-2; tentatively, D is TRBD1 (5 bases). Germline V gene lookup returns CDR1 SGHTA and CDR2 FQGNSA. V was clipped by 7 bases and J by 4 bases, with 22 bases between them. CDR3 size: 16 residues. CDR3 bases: TGTGCCAGCACCCTTCCCATTGACAGAAGCACCTATGGCTACACCTTC. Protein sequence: CASTLPIDRSTYGYTF.

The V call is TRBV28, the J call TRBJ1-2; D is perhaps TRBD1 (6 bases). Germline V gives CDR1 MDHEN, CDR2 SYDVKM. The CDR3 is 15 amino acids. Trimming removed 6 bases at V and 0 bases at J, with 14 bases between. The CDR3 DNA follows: TGTGCCAGCAGCCCAAGGGGGGGAGCTAACTATGGCTACACCTTC. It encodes CASSPRGGANYGYTF.

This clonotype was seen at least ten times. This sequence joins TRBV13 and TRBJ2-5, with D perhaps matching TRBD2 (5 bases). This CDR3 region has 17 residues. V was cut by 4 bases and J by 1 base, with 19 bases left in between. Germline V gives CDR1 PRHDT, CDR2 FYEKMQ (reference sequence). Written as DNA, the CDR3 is TGTGCCAGCAGCTACCAAAACCGGCGGGCGCCCCAAGAGACCCAGTACTTC. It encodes CASSYQNRRAPQETQYF.

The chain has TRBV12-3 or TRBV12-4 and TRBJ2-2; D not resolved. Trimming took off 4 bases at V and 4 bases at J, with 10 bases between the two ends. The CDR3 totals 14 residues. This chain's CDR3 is CASSSLGGTGELFF. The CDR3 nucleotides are TGTGCCAGCAGTTCCTTAGGTGGCACCGGGGAGCTGTTTTTT.

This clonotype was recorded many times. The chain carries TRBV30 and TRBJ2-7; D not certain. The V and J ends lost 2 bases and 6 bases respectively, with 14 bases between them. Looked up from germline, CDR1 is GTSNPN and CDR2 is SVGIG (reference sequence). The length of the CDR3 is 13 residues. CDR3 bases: TGTGCCTGGAGTTTAGGAGTCGTTGGCGAGCAGTACTTC. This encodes CAWSLGVVGEQYF.

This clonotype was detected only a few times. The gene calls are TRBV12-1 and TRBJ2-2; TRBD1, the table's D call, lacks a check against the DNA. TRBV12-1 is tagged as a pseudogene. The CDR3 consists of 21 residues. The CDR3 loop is CASSSRGDRHPYGANTGELFF. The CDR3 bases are TGTGCCAGCAGCTCCCGGGGGGACAGGCACCCTTACGGCGCGAACACCGGGGAGCTGTTTTTT.

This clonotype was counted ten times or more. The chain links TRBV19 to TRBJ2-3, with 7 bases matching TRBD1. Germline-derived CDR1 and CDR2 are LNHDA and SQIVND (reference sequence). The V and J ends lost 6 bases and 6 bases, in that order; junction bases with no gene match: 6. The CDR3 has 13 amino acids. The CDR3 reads CASRTTGMDTQYF. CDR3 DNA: TGTGCCAGTAGAACGACAGGGATGGATACGCAGTATTTT.

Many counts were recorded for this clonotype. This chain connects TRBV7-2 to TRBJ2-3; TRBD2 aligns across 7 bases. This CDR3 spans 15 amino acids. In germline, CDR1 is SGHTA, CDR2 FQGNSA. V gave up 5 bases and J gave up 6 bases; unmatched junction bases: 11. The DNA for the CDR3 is TGTGCCAGCAGCCCCCGGGCGCGGGGGACCGATACGCAGTATTTT. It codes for CASSPRARGTDTQYF.

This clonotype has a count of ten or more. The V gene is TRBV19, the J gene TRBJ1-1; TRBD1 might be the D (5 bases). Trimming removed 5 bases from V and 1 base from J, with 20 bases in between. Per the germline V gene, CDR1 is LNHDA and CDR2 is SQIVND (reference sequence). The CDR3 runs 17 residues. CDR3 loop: CASSAPRDPPRNTEAFF. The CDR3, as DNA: TGTGCCAGTAGTGCCCCCAGGGATCCTCCCCGGAACACTGAAGCTTTCTTT.

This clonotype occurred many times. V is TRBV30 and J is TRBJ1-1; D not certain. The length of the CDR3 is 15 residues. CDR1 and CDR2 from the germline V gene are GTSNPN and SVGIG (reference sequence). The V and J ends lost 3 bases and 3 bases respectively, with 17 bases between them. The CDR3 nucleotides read TGTGCCTGGAGCCCCGGGCCACGCGGGGACACTGAAGCTTTCTTT. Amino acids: CAWSPGPRGDTEAFF.

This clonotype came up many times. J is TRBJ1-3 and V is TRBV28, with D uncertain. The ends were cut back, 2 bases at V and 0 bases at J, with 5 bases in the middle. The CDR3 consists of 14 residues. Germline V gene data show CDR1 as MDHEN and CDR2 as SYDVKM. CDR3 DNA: TGTGCCAGCAGTTTAAAAGGCTCTGGAAACACCATATATTTT. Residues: CASSLKGSGNTIYF.

CDR3 DNA sequence: TGTGCCACCAGTGATTTCAGCGGACTAGCGCACGGGGAGCTGTTTTTT. Its protein is CATSDFSGLAHGELFF. The V gene is TRBV24-1, the J gene TRBJ2-2; 9 nucleotides match TRBD2. Germline CDR1 reads KGHDR; CDR2 reads SFDVKD. The CDR3 runs 16 residues. V was clipped by 1 base and J by 7 bases; unmatched bases: 6.

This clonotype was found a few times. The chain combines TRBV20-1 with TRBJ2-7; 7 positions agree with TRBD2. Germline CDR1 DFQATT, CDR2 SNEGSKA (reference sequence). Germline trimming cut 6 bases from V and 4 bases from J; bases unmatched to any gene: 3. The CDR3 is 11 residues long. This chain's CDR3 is CSALSGYEQYF. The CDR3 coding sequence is TGCAGTGCCCTTAGCGGGTACGAGCAGTACTTC.

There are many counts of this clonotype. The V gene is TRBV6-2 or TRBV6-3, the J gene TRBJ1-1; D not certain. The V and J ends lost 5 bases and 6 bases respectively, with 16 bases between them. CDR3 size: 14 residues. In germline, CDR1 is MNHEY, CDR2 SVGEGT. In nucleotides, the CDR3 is TGTGCCAGCAGTCAACTTCGGGGTGGGGCTGAAGCTTTCTTT. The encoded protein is CASSQLRGGAEAFF.

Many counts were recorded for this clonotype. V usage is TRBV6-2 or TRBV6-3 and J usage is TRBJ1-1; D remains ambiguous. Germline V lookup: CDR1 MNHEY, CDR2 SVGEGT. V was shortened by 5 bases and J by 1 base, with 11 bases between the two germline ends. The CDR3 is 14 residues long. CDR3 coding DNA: TGTGCCAGCAGTAGATACAGAGAGAACACTGAAGCTTTCTTT. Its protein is CASSRYRENTEAFF.

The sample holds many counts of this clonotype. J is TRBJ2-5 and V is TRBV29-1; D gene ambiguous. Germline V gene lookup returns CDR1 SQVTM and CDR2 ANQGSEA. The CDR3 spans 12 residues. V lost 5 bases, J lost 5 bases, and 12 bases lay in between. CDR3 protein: CSVPKGLETQYF. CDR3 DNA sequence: TGCAGCGTTCCTAAGGGCCTTGAGACCCAGTACTTC.

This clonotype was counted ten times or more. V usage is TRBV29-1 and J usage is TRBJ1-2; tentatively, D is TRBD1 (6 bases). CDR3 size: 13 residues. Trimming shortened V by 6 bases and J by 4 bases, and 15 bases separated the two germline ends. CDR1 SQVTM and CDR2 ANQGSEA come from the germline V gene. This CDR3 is CSVPVGAGYGYTF. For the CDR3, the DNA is TGCAGCGTACCTGTGGGGGCTGGCTATGGCTACACCTTC.

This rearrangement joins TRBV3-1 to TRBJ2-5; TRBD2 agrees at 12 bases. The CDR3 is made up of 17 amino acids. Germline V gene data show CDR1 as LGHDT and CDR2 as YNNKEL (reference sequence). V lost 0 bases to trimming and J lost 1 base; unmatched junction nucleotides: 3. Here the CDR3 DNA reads TGTGCCAGCAGCCAAGATTCGACTAGCGGGAGCCAAGAGACCCAGTACTTC. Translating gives CASSQDSTSGSQETQYF.

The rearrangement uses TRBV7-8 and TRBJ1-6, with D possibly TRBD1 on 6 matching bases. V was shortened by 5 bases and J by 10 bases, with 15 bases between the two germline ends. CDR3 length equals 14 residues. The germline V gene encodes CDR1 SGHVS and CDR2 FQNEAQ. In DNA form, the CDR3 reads TGTGCCAGCAGCCTTAGGACAGTGCAATCACCCCTCCACTTT. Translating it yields CASSLRTVQSPLHF.

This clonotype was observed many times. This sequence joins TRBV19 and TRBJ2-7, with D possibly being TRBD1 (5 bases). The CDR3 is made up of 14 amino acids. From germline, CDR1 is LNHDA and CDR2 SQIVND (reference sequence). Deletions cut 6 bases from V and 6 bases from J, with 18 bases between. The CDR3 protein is CASRDHSRRGEQYF. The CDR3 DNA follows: TGTGCCAGTAGGGATCACAGCCGAAGGGGCGAGCAGTACTTC. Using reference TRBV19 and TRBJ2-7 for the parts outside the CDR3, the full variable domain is DGGITQSPKYLFRKEGQNVTLSCEQNLNHDAMYWYRQDPGQGLRLIYYSQIVNDFQKGDIAEGYSVSREKKESFPLTVTSAQKNPTAFYLCASRDHSRRGEQYFGPGTRLTVT.

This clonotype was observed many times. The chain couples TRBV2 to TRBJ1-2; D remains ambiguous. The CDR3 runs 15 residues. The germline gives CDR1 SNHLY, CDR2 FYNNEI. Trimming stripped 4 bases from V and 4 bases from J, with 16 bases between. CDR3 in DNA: TGTGCCAGCAGTGCTGCAGGATTGTCCTCCTATGGCTACACCTTC. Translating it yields CASSAAGLSSYGYTF.